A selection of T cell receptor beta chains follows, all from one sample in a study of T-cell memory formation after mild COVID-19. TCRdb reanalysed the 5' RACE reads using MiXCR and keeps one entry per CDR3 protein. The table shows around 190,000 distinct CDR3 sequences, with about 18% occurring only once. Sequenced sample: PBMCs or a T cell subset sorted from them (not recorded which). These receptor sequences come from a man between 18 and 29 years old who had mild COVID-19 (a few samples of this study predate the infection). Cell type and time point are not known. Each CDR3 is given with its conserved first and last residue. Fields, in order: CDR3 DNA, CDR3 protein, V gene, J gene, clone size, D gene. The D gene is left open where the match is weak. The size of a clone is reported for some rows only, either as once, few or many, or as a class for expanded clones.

cdr3_nt: TGTGCCAGCAGCTTTGACATATCTGAAGCTTTCTTT; cdr3_aa: CASSFDISEAFF; v_call: TRBV5-8; j_call: TRBJ1-1; clone_size: few; d_call: NA
cdr3_nt: TGTGCCATCAGTGAGTACAGGACAGGGCGTTCCTACGAGCAGTACTTC; cdr3_aa: CAISEYRTGRSYEQYF; v_call: TRBV10-3; j_call: TRBJ2-7; clone_size: many; d_call: TRBD1
cdr3_nt: TGTGCCAGCAGCCCGAGACAAGGCGCCCTGTTTTTT; cdr3_aa: CASSPRQGALFF; v_call: TRBV3-1; j_call: TRBJ1-4; clone_size: NA; d_call: NA
cdr3_nt: TGTGCCAGCAGTTATGGACTACCATCCCAGACCCAGTACTTC; cdr3_aa: CASSYGLPSQTQYF; v_call: TRBV6-5; j_call: TRBJ2-5; clone_size: NA; d_call: NA
cdr3_nt: TGTGCCACCAGCAGAGCTAGCGGGGGAATCACAGATACGCAGTATTTT; cdr3_aa: CATSRASGGITDTQYF; v_call: TRBV15; j_call: TRBJ2-3; clone_size: NA; d_call: TRBD2
cdr3_nt: TGTGCCCCTAGACAGGGGAGACACGAGCAGTACTTC; cdr3_aa: CAPRQGRHEQYF; v_call: TRBV24-1; j_call: TRBJ2-7; clone_size: NA; d_call: TRBD1
cdr3_nt: TGTGCCAGCAGTCGGACCGAGCATAATCAGCCCCAGCATTTT; cdr3_aa: CASSRTEHNQPQHF; v_call: TRBV6-5; j_call: TRBJ1-5; clone_size: NA; d_call: NA
cdr3_nt: TGTGCCAGCAGCTGGACGGGGGGGCCATACACCGGGGAGCTGTTTTTT; cdr3_aa: CASSWTGGPYTGELFF; v_call: TRBV5-5; j_call: TRBJ2-2; clone_size: few; d_call: TRBD2
cdr3_nt: TGTGCCTGGAGTGTATTCCCGGGTGGGCCCCAGCATTTT; cdr3_aa: CAWSVFPGGPQHF; v_call: TRBV30; j_call: TRBJ1-5; clone_size: NA; d_call: NA
cdr3_nt: TGCGCCAGCAGCATCGACCCATTAAACACTGAAGCTTTCTTT; cdr3_aa: CASSIDPLNTEAFF; v_call: TRBV5-1; j_call: TRBJ1-1; clone_size: NA; d_call: NA
cdr3_nt: TGTGCCAGCAGCCAAGGGGTTGGGGTGACGGGACGGAGGAACACTGAAGCTTTCTTT; cdr3_aa: CASSQGVGVTGRRNTEAFF; v_call: TRBV14; j_call: TRBJ1-1; clone_size: few; d_call: NA
cdr3_nt: TGCAGCGTTAGACGACAGGGGAACACTGAAGCTTTCTTT; cdr3_aa: CSVRRQGNTEAFF; v_call: TRBV29-1; j_call: TRBJ1-1; clone_size: NA; d_call: TRBD1
cdr3_nt: TGTGCCAGCAGTTTGGGACTAGCGGTTAGCACAGATACGCAGTATTTT; cdr3_aa: CASSLGLAVSTDTQYF; v_call: TRBV12-3/TRBV12-4; j_call: TRBJ2-3; clone_size: few; d_call: TRBD2
cdr3_nt: TGTGCCAGCAGCTTGGTGAACTCTGGGGCCAACGTCCTGACTTTC; cdr3_aa: CASSLVNSGANVLTF; v_call: TRBV5-5; j_call: TRBJ2-6; clone_size: NA; d_call: NA
cdr3_nt: TGTGCCAGCAGTGGACCGGGACTAGGCATCAATGAGCAGTTCTTC; cdr3_aa: CASSGPGLGINEQFF; v_call: TRBV9; j_call: TRBJ2-1; clone_size: few; d_call: TRBD2
cdr3_nt: TGTGCCAGCAGATTAGACCGGGAGCTGTTTTTT; cdr3_aa: CASRLDRELFF; v_call: TRBV11-2; j_call: TRBJ2-2; clone_size: few; d_call: NA
cdr3_nt: TGCAGTGCTGGAGCGGGGGGCCTGAACACCGGGGAGCTGTTTTTT; cdr3_aa: CSAGAGGLNTGELFF; v_call: TRBV20-1; j_call: TRBJ2-2; clone_size: few; d_call: TRBD2
cdr3_nt: TGCAGCGTCCGAAGAGAGACAGTGAACACCGGGGAGCTGTTTTTT; cdr3_aa: CSVRRETVNTGELFF; v_call: TRBV29-1; j_call: TRBJ2-2; clone_size: few; d_call: NA
cdr3_nt: TGTGCCAGCAGAGCTCAGGGCCAGCCCCAGCATTTT; cdr3_aa: CASRAQGQPQHF; v_call: TRBV2; j_call: TRBJ1-5; clone_size: few; d_call: NA
cdr3_nt: TGCGCCAGCAGCCGGGATGGAGGCCCCGGGGAGCTGTTTTTT; cdr3_aa: CASSRDGGPGELFF; v_call: TRBV5-1; j_call: TRBJ2-2; clone_size: NA; d_call: NA
cdr3_nt: TGTGCCAGCAGCTCGGATTGGGTAACCAAAAACATTCAGTACTTC; cdr3_aa: CASSSDWVTKNIQYF; v_call: TRBV5-4; j_call: TRBJ2-4; clone_size: NA; d_call: NA
cdr3_nt: TGTGCCAGCAGCTTTTTGAGCGGGGCGGAGGGTACGCAGTATTTT; cdr3_aa: CASSFLSGAEGTQYF; v_call: TRBV7-2; j_call: TRBJ2-3; clone_size: few; d_call: TRBD2
cdr3_nt: TGTGCCAGCAGCTTCGACAGGGCAAGCAATCAGCCCCAGCATTTT; cdr3_aa: CASSFDRASNQPQHF; v_call: TRBV7-2; j_call: TRBJ1-5; clone_size: NA; d_call: TRBD1
cdr3_nt: TGTGCCAGCAGCCCGGTAGCGGGGGAGCAGTTCTTC; cdr3_aa: CASSPVAGEQFF; v_call: TRBV3-1; j_call: TRBJ2-1; clone_size: NA; d_call: TRBD2
cdr3_nt: TGTGCCAGCAGTTTTGACAATGCGGCTACTAACTATGGCTACACCTTC; cdr3_aa: CASSFDNAATNYGYTF; v_call: TRBV12-3/TRBV12-4; j_call: TRBJ1-2; clone_size: NA; d_call: NA
cdr3_nt: TGTGCCAGCAGCAAAATGAACCGGACTAGCGCTAGTGAGCAGTTCTTC; cdr3_aa: CASSKMNRTSASEQFF; v_call: TRBV21-1; j_call: TRBJ2-1; clone_size: few; d_call: NA
cdr3_nt: TGTGCCAGCAGCGTAAGACTAGCGGGGAACACAGATACGCAGTATTTT; cdr3_aa: CASSVRLAGNTDTQYF; v_call: TRBV7-9; j_call: TRBJ2-3; clone_size: NA; d_call: TRBD2
cdr3_nt: TGTGCCAGCAACGCTCGAACAGATACGCAGTATTTT; cdr3_aa: CASNARTDTQYF; v_call: TRBV2; j_call: TRBJ2-3; clone_size: few; d_call: NA
cdr3_nt: TGCAGTGCTAGAGGTCTAGCGGGGGAGAAGCAGTTCTTC; cdr3_aa: CSARGLAGEKQFF; v_call: TRBV20-1; j_call: TRBJ2-1; clone_size: few; d_call: TRBD2
cdr3_nt: TGTGCCAGCAGTTACAGGGGTCACAATCAGCCCCAGCATTTT; cdr3_aa: CASSYRGHNQPQHF; v_call: TRBV6-6; j_call: TRBJ1-5; clone_size: few; d_call: NA
cdr3_nt: TGCAGTGCTATAAACAGGGTTAACTATGGCTACACCTTC; cdr3_aa: CSAINRVNYGYTF; v_call: TRBV20-1; j_call: TRBJ1-2; clone_size: NA; d_call: NA
cdr3_nt: TGTGCCACCAGTGATTTGACCGGGACAGGGGCCAATGAGCAGTTCTTC; cdr3_aa: CATSDLTGTGANEQFF; v_call: TRBV24-1; j_call: TRBJ2-1; clone_size: many; d_call: TRBD1
cdr3_nt: TGCAGTGCTAGACCGGACGCCTACTCACCCCTCCACTTT; cdr3_aa: CSARPDAYSPLHF; v_call: TRBV20-1; j_call: TRBJ1-6; clone_size: NA; d_call: NA
cdr3_nt: TGTGCCATCAGTGAACAGGGGGGCACTGAAGTTTTCTTT; cdr3_aa: CAISEQGGTEVFF; v_call: TRBV10-3; j_call: TRBJ1-1; clone_size: NA; d_call: TRBD1
cdr3_nt: TGTGCCATCAGTGAGACAGGTTCAGATACGCAGTATTTT; cdr3_aa: CAISETGSDTQYF; v_call: TRBV10-3; j_call: TRBJ2-3; clone_size: few; d_call: NA
cdr3_nt: TGTGCCAGCAGCCATATCGACACCTTATACTATGGCTACACCTTC; cdr3_aa: CASSHIDTLYYGYTF; v_call: TRBV3-1; j_call: TRBJ1-2; clone_size: many; d_call: NA
cdr3_nt: TGTGCCAGCAGTGGAAGGGACAGGGTCAGCAATGAGCAGTTCTTC; cdr3_aa: CASSGRDRVSNEQFF; v_call: TRBV6-1; j_call: TRBJ2-1; clone_size: NA; d_call: TRBD1
cdr3_nt: TGTGCCAGCACAAGGGGGAACTCTGGAAACACCATATATTTT; cdr3_aa: CASTRGNSGNTIYF; v_call: TRBV18; j_call: TRBJ1-3; clone_size: NA; d_call: NA
cdr3_nt: TGCGCCAGCAGGACAGGACTTCCCCAAGAGACCCAGTACTTC; cdr3_aa: CASRTGLPQETQYF; v_call: TRBV23-1; j_call: TRBJ2-5; clone_size: many; d_call: NA
cdr3_nt: TGTGCCAGCAGTGTCTTTAATGAAAAACTGTTTTTT; cdr3_aa: CASSVFNEKLFF; v_call: TRBV2; j_call: TRBJ1-4; clone_size: NA; d_call: NA
cdr3_nt: TGTGCTAGCAGCCGATCGGCGAACACTGAAGCTTTCTTT; cdr3_aa: CASSRSANTEAFF; v_call: TRBV7-7; j_call: TRBJ1-1; clone_size: few; d_call: NA
cdr3_nt: TGTGCCAGCAGCCAGGGACAGGCGGCGATTGGACACGGCTACACCTTC; cdr3_aa: CASSQGQAAIGHGYTF; v_call: TRBV3-1; j_call: TRBJ1-2; clone_size: NA; d_call: TRBD1